These 9 T cell receptor beta chains originate from one sample sequenced in a study of T-cell reconstitution after alpha-beta-depleted transplantation in children. A TCRbeta library incorporating unique molecular identifiers was prepared. TCRdb ran MiXCR on the PCR reads and lists one entry per CDR3 protein. This sample has 250,000 to 300,000 distinct CDR3 sequences, with 9.5% to 10% found just once. Sequencing used PBMCs from the stem cell graft donor, obtained from the stem cell graft. All receptors come from a human donor who donated a stem cell graft to a child with SCID.

This clonotype appeared a few times. The rearrangement joins TRBV2 to TRBJ1-1, with D tentatively TRBD1 (5 bases). V gave up 5 bases and J gave up 1 base, with 11 bases separating them. CDR1 SNHLY and CDR2 FYNNEI come from the germline V gene. The CDR3 has 14 amino acids. In nucleotides, the CDR3 is TGTGCCAGCAGTTGGGAGGGGCAGAACACTGAAGCTTTCTTT. It is translated as CASSWEGQNTEAFF.

This clonotype came up a few times. V usage is TRBV12-3 or TRBV12-4 and J usage is TRBJ1-2, with D perhaps matching TRBD1 (6 bases). The CDR3 loop spans 15 amino acids. Trimming pared 5 bases from V and 4 bases from J, leaving 17 bases between. CDR3 nucleotides: TGTGCCAGCAGTGACCCAGGGGATCTTTTCTATGGCTACACCTTC. Translated, it gives CASSDPGDLFYGYTF.

This clonotype has just a few counts. The gene calls are TRBV27 and TRBJ1-2; 11 bases map to TRBD1. The CDR3 runs 16 residues. Trimming at V came to 6 bases and at J to 4 bases, leaving 10 bases not matched to a gene. Germline lookup yields CDR1 MNHEY and CDR2 SMNVEV (reference sequence). The CDR3: CASSPGQGAGGYGYTF. The CDR3 nucleotides are TGTGCCAGCAGCCCCGGACAGGGGGCAGGCGGCTATGGCTACACCTTC.

The V gene is TRBV29-1, the J gene TRBJ2-4; D may be TRBD1 or TRBD2 (7 bases each). Between the trimmed V and J ends, which lost 6 bases and 8 bases, there was a span of 17 bases. CDR1 SQVTM and CDR2 ANQGSEA come from the germline V gene. The CDR3 is 13 residues long. The CDR3 nucleotides read TGCAGCGTCCGCCCAGGGGGGGAGGACATTCAGTACTTC. It yields the protein CSVRPGGEDIQYF.

The chain has TRBV11-3 and TRBJ2-1; 12 bases are shared with TRBD1. Germline V CDR1 and CDR2: SGHNT, YENEEA. Unmatched junction bases numbered 5, after V lost 5 bases and J lost 6 bases. The CDR3 is made up of 15 amino acids. Here the CDR3 reads CASSQPGQGANEQFF. As DNA, the CDR3 is TGTGCCAGCAGCCAGCCGGGACAGGGGGCCAATGAGCAGTTCTTC.

This clonotype has more than one count but fewer than ten. The genes are TRBV10-3 and TRBJ1-3; D may be TRBD1 (5 bases). The CDR3 has 15 amino acids. V dropped 0 bases and J dropped 2 bases, with 8 bases sitting between them. Germline-derived CDR1 and CDR2 are ENHRY and SYGVKD. CDR3 in DNA: TGTGCCATCAGTGAGTCGGTGACAGCTGGAAACACCATATATTTT. Amino acids: CAISESVTAGNTIYF.

This clonotype has a count of ten or more. The V and J genes are TRBV20-1 and TRBJ2-7, with D perhaps TRBD1 (6 bases). From germline, CDR1 is DFQATT and CDR2 SNEGSKA (reference sequence). The germline V and J ends were trimmed by 6 bases and 3 bases, with 15 bases remaining between them. CDR3 size: 13 residues. The CDR3 sequence: CSATPQGYYEQYF. The CDR3 DNA sequence: TGCAGTGCAACTCCTCAGGGGTACTACGAGCAGTACTTC.

The chain uses TRBV12-3 or TRBV12-4 and TRBJ2-1, with a weak D call TRBD2 (5 bases). V was cut by 3 bases and J by 8 bases, with 14 bases left in between. The CDR3 spans 14 residues. The CDR3 sequence: CASSFFPTEDEQFF. CDR3 in DNA: TGTGCCAGCAGTTTTTTCCCGACGGAGGATGAGCAGTTCTTC.

This clonotype was observed many times. The chain employs TRBV12-3 or TRBV12-4 and TRBJ1-3, with 11 nucleotides matching TRBD1. Trimming cost V 1 base and J 2 bases; bases outside gene matches: 4. This CDR3 is 17 amino acids long. The CDR3 sequence is CASSLGTGGRPGNTIYF. The CDR3 DNA reads as TGTGCCAGCAGTTTAGGGACAGGGGGCCGGCCTGGAAACACCATATATTTT.